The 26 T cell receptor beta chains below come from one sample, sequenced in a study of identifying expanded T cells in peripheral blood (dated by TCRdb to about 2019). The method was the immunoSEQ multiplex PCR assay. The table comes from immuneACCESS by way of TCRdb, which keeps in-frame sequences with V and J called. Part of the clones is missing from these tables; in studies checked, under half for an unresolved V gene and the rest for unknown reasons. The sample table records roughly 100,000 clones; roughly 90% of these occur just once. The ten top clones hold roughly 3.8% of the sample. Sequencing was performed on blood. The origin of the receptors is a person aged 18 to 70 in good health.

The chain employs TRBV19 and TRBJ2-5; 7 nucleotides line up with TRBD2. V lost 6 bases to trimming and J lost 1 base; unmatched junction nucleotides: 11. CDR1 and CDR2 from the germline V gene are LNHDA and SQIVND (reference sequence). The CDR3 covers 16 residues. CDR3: CASSTGSGTSQETQYF. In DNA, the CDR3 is TGTGCCAGTAGCACTGGGAGCGGGACCTCCCAAGAGACCCAGTACTTC. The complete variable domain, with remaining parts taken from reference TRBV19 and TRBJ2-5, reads DGGITQSPKYLFRKEGQNVTLSCEQNLNHDAMYWYRQDPGQGLRLIYYSQIVNDFQKGDIAEGYSVSREKKESFPLTVTSAQKNPTAFYLCASSTGSGTSQETQYFGPGTRLLVL.

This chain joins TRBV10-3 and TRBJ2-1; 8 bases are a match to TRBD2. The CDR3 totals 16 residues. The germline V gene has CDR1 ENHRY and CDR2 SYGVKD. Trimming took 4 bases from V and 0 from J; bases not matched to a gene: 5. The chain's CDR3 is CAISATSGGSYNEQFF. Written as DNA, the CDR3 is TGTGCCATCAGTGCTACTAGCGGTGGCTCCTACAATGAGCAGTTCTTC.

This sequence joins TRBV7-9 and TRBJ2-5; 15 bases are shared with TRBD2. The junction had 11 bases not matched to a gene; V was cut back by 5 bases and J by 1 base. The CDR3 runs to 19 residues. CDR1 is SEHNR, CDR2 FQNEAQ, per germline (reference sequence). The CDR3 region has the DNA TGTGCCAGCAGCCGATCGGGACTAGCGGGAGGCACCTTCCAAGAGACCCAGTACTTC. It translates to CASSRSGLAGGTFQETQYF. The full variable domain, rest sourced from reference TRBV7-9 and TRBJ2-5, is DTGVSQNPRHKITKRGQNVTFRCDPISEHNRLYWYRQTLGQGPEFLTYFQNEAQLEKSRLLSDRFSAERPKGSFSTLEIQRTEQGDSAMYLCASSRSGLAGGTFQETQYFGPGTRLLVL.

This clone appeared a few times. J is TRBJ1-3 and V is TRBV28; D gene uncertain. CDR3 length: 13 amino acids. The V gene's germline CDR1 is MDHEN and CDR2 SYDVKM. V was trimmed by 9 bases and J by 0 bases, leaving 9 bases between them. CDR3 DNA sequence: TGTGCCAGTCCCAGTCTCTCTGGAAACACCATATATTTT. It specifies CASPSLSGNTIYF.

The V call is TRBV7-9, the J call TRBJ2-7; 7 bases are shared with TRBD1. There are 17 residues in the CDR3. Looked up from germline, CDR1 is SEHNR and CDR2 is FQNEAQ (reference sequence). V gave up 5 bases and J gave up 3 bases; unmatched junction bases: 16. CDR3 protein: CASSLLARDSPGYEQYF. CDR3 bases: TGTGCCAGCAGCCTTCTAGCCCGGGACAGTCCGGGCTACGAGCAGTACTTC. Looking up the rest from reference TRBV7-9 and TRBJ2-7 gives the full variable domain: DTGVSQNPRHKITKRGQNVTFRCDPISEHNRLYWYRQTLGQGPEFLTYFQNEAQLEKSRLLSDRFSAERPKGSFSTLEIQRTEQGDSAMYLCASSLLARDSPGYEQYFGPGTRLTVT.

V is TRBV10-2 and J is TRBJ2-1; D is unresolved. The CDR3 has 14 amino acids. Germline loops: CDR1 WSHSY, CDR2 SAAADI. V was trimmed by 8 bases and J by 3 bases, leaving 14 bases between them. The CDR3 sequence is CASVERMGYNEQFF. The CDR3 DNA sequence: TGCGCCAGCGTGGAGAGGATGGGCTACAATGAGCAGTTCTTC.

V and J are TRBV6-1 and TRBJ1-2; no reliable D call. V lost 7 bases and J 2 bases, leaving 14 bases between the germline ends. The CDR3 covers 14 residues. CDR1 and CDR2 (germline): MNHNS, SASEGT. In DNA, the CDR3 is TGTGCCAGCACTGAGGCGGTACAGAACTATGGCTACACCTTC. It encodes CASTEAVQNYGYTF.

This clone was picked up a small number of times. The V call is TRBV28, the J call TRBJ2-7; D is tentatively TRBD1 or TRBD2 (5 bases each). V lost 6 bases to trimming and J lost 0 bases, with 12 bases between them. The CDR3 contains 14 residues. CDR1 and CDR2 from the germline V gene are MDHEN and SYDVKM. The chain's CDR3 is CASRGGGYSYEQYF. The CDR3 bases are TGTGCCAGCAGGGGTGGGGGTTACTCCTACGAGCAGTACTTC.

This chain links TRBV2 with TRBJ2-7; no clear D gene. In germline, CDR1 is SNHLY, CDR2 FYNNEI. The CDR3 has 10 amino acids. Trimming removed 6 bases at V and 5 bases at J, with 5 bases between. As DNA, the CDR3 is TGTGCCAGCAGCGGTAACGAGCAGTACTTC. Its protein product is CASSGNEQYF.

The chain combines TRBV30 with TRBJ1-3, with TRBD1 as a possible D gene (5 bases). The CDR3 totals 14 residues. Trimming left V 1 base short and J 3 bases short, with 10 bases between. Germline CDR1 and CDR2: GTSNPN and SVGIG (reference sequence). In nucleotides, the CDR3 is TGTGCCTGGAGTGGACATCAGGGTGGAAACACCATATATTTT. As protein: CAWSGHQGGNTIYF. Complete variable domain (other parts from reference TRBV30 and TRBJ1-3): SQTIHQWPATLVQPVGSPLSLECTVEGTSNPNLYWYRQAAGRGLQLLFYSVGIGQISSEVPQNLSASRPQDRQFILSSKKLLLSDSGFYLCAWSGHQGGNTIYFGEGSWLTVV.

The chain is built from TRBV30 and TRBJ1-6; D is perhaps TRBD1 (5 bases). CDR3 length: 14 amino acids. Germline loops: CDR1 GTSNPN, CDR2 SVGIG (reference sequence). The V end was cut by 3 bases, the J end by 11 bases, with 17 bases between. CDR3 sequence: CAWRSSGGTAPLHF. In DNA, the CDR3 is TGTGCCTGGAGATCTAGCGGGGGGACTGCACCCCTCCACTTT.

CDR3 amino acids: CASSNSQGSYNEQFF. The CDR3 nucleotides read TGTGCCAGCAGTAACTCACAGGGTTCCTACAATGAGCAGTTCTTC. J is TRBJ2-1 and V is TRBV25-1; tentatively, D is TRBD1 (6 bases). With 5 bases removed from V and 1 base from J, the gap between germline ends came to 12 bases. Germline CDR1 is MGHDK and CDR2 is SYGVNS. This CDR3 has 15 residues.

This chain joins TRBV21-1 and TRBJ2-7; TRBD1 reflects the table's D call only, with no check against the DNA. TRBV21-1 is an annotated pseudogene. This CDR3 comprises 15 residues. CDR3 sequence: CASSKGQVSSYEQYF. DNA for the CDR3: TGTGCCAGCAGCAAGGGACAGGTTAGCTCCTACGAGCAGTACTTC.

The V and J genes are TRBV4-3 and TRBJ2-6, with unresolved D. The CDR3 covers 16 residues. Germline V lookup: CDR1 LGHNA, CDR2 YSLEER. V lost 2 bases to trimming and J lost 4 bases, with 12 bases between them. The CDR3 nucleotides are TGCGCCAGCAGCCAATCCATCGGTACGGGGGCCAACGTCCTGACTTTC. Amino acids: CASSQSIGTGANVLTF.

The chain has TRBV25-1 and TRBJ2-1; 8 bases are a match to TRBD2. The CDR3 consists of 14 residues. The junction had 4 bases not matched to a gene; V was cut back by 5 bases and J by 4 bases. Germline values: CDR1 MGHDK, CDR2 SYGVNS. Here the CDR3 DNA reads TGTGCCAGCAGTCGGGGGGGGTCATACAATGAGCAGTTCTTC. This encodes CASSRGGSYNEQFF.

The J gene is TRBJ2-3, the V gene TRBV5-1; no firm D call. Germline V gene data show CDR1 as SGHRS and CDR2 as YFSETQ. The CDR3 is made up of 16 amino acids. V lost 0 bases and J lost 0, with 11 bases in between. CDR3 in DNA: TGCGCCAGCAGCTTGGCCCCGGGCCCAAGCACAGATACGCAGTATTTT. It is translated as CASSLAPGPSTDTQYF. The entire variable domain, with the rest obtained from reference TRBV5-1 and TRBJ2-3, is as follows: KAGVTQTPRYLIKTRGQQVTLSCSPISGHRSVSWYQQTPGQGLQFLFEYFSETQRNKGNFPGRFSGRQFSNSRSEMNVSTLELGDSALYLCASSLAPGPSTDTQYFGPGTRLTVL.

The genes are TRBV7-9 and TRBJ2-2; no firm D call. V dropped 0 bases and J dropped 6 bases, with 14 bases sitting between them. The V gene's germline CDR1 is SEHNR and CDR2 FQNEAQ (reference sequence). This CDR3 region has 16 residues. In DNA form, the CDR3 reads TGTGCCAGCAGCTTAGCCCCTAGATCTTCCGCCGGGGAGCTGTTTTTT. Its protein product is CASSLAPRSSAGELFF.

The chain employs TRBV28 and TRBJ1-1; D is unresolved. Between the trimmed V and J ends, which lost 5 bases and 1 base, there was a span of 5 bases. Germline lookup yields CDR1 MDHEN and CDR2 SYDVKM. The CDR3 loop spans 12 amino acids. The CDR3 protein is CASSESNTEAFF. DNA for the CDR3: TGTGCCAGCAGTGAGTCGAACACTGAAGCTTTCTTT.

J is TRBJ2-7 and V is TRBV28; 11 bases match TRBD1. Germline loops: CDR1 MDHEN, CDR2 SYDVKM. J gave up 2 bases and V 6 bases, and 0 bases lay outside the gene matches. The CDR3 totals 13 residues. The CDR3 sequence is CASRDRGPYEQYF. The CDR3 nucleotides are TGTGCCAGCAGGGACAGGGGGCCCTACGAGCAGTACTTC.

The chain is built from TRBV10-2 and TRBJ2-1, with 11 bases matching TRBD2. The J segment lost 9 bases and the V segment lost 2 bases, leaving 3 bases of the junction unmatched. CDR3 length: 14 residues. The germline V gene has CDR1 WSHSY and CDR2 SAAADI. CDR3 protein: CASSEGTSGTEQFF. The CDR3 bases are TGCGCCAGCAGTGAGGGGACTAGCGGAACTGAGCAGTTCTTC.

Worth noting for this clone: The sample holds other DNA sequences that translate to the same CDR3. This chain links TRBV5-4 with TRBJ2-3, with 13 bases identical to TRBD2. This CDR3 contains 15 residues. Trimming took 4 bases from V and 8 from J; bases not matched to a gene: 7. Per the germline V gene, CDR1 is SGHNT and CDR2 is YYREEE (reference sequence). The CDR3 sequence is CASSLSGLAGVTQYF. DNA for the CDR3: TGTGCCAGCAGCCTGTCAGGACTAGCGGGAGTTACGCAGTATTTT.

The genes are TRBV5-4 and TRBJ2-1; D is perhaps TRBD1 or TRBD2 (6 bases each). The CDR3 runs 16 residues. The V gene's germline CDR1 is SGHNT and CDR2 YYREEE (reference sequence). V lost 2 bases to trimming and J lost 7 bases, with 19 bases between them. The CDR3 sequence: CASSLEGGTRVNEQFF. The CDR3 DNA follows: TGTGCCAGCAGCTTAGAAGGGGGGACCCGGGTAAATGAGCAGTTCTTC.

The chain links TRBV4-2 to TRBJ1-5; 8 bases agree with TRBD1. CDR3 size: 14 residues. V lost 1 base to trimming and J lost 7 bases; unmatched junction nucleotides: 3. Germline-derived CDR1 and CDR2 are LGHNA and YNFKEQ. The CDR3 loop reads CASSQGQGSQPQHF. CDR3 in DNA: TGTGCCAGCAGCCAAGGACAGGGGAGCCAGCCCCAGCATTTT.

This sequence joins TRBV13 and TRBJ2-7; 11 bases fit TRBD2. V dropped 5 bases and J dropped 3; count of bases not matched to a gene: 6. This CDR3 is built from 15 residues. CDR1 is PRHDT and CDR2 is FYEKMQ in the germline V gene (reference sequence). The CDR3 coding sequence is TGTGCCAGCAGCGGGAGGACTAGCGGGCTCTACGAGCAGTACTTC. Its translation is CASSGRTSGLYEQYF.

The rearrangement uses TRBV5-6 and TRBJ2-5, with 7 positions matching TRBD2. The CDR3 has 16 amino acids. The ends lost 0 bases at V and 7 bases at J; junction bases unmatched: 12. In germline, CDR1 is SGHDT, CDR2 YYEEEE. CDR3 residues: CASSLGGRGPFGTQYF. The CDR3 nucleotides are TGTGCCAGCAGCTTGGGCGGGAGAGGGCCGTTCGGGACCCAGTACTTC.

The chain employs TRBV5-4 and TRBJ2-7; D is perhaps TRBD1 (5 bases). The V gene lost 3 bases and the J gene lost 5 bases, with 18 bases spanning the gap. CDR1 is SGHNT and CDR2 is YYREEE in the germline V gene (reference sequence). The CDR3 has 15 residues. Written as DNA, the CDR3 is TGTGCCAGCAGCTCCGGTGTGGGGCCTCGGGACGAGCAGTACTTC. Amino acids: CASSSGVGPRDEQYF.